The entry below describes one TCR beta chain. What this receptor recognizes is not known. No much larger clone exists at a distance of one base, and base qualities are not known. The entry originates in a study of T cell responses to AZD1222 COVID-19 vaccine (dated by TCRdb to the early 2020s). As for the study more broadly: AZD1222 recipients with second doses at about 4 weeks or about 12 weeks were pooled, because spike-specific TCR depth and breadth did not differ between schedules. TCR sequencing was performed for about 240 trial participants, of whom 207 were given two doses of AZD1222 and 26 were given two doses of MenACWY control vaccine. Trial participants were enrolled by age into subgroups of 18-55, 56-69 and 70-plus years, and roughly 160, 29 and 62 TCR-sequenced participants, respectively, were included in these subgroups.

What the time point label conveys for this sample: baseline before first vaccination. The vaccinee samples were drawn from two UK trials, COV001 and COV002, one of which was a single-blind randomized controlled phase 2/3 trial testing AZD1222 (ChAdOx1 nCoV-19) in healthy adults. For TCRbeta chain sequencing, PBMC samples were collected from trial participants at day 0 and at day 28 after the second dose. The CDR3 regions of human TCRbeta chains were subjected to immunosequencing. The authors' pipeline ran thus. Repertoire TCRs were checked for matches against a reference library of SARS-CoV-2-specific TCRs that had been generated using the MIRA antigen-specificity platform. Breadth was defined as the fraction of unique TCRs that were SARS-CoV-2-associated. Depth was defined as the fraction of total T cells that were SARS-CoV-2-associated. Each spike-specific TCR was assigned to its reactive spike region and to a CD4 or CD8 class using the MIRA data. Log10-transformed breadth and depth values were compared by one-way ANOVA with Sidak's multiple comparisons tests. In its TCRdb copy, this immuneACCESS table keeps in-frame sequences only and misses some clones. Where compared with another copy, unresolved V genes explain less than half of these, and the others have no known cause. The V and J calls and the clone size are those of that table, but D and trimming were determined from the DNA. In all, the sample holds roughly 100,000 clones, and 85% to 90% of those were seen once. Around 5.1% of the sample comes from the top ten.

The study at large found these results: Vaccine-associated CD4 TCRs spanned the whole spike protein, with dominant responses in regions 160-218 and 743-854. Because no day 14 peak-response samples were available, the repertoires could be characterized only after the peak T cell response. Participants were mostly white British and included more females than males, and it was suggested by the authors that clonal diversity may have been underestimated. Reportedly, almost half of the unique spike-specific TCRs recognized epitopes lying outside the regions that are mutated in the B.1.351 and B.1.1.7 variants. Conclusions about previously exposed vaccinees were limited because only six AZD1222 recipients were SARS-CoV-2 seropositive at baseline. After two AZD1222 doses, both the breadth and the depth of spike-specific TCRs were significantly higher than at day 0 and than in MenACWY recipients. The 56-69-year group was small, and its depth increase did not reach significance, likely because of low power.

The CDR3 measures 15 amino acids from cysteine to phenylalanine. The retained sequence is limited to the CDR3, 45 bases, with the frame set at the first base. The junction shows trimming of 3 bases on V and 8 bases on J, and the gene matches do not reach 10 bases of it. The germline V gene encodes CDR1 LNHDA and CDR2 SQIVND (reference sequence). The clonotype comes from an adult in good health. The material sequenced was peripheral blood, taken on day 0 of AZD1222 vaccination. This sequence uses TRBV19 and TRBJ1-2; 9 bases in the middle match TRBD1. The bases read TGTGCCAGTAGTATTATAGAGGGGACAGGGAAAGGCTACACCTTC. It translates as CASSIIEGTGKGYTF.